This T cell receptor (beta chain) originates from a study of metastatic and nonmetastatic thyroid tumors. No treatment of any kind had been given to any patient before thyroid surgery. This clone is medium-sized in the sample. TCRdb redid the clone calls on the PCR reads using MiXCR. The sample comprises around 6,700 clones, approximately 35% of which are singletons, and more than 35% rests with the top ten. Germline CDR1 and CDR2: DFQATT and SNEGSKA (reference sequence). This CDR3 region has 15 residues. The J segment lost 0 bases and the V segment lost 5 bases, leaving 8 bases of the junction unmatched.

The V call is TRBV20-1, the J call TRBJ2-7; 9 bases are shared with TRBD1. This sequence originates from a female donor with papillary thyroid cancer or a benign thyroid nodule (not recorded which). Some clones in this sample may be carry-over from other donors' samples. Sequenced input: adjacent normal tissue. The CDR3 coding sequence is TGCAGTGCTGGGGCCCCGGGACAGGGCTCCTACGAGCAGTACTTC. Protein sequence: CSAGAPGQGSYEQYF.